What follows are 25 T cell receptor beta chains derived from one specimen sequenced in a study of shared clonotypes between healthy human individuals. Profiled with immunoSEQ multiplex PCR; TCRdb holds only in-frame clones, not every one. The table records about 1 million clones, approximately 70% of them present only once. Sequenced sample: memory CD4+ T cells sorted from blood. Subset reported: CD45RA-negative fraction. These TCRs come from a man aged 18 to 30 in good health.

This rearrangement joins TRBV19 to TRBJ2-3, with 8 bases fitting TRBD2. The germline V gene has CDR1 LNHDA and CDR2 SQIVND (reference sequence). The CDR3 loop spans 17 amino acids. Trimming removed 7 bases from V and 8 bases from J; junction bases left unmatched: 20. CDR3 bases: TGTGCCAGTAAGCCCCAAGTGGGCAGGGGCCTAGCGGGTACGCAGTATTTT. Amino acids: CASKPQVGRGLAGTQYF.

The chain recombines TRBV19 with TRBJ2-1, with a weak D call TRBD1 (5 bases). This CDR3 is built from 17 residues. Trimming pared 2 bases from V and 2 bases from J, leaving 16 bases between. In germline, CDR1 is LNHDA, CDR2 SQIVND (reference sequence). Here the CDR3 reads CASSIMSPRAPYNEQFF. The CDR3 DNA sequence: TGTGCCAGTAGTATAATGTCCCCCAGGGCGCCCTACAATGAGCAGTTCTTC.

The gene calls are TRBV7-2 and TRBJ2-5, with TRBD1 as a possible D gene (6 bases). There are 15 residues in the CDR3. Trimming took off 1 base at V and 2 bases at J, with 11 bases between the two ends. Per the germline V gene, CDR1 is SGHTA and CDR2 is FQGNSA. This chain's CDR3 is CASSLETQGQETQYF. The DNA for the CDR3 is TGTGCCAGCAGCTTAGAAACGCAGGGGCAAGAGACCCAGTACTTC. Using reference TRBV7-2 and TRBJ2-5 for the parts outside the CDR3, the full variable domain is GAGVSQSPSNKVTEKGKDVELRCDPISGHTALYWYRQSLGQGLEFLIYFQGNSAPDKSGLPSDRFSAERTGGSVSTLTIQRTQQEDSAVYLCASSLETQGQETQYFGPGTRLLVL.

This clone was seen once. The V call is TRBV18, the J call TRBJ2-2; D is undetermined. The CDR3 sequence is 16 residues long. V shed 2 bases and J shed 3 bases, with 13 bases lying between them. Germline-derived CDR1 and CDR2 are KGHSH and LQKENI. CDR3 in DNA: TGTGCCAGCTCACCAAATTGGGAAGTCGACACCGGGGAGCTGTTTTTT. Protein sequence: CASSPNWEVDTGELFF. The full variable domain, with the rest looked up from reference TRBV18 and TRBJ2-2, is NAGVMQNPRHLVRRRGQEARLRCSPMKGHSHVYWYRQLPEEGLKFMVYLQKENIIDESGMPKERFSAEFPKEGPSILRIQQVVRGDSAAYFCASSPNWEVDTGELFFGEGSRLTVL.

V gene TRBV19 combines with J gene TRBJ2-3, with 11 bases identical to TRBD2. Losses at the gene ends were 4 bases for V and 3 bases for J; bases not matched to a gene: 3. This CDR3 has 15 residues. Germline values: CDR1 LNHDA, CDR2 SQIVND (reference sequence). CDR3: CASSTASGRTDTQYF. CDR3 in DNA: TGTGCCAGTAGTACCGCTAGCGGGAGGACAGATACGCAGTATTTT.

This sequence joins TRBV6-1 and TRBJ1-5; D unclear. The CDR3 runs 14 residues. The V gene lost 4 bases and the J gene lost 4 bases, with 11 bases spanning the gap. Germline lookup yields CDR1 MNHNS and CDR2 SASEGT. CDR3 nucleotides: TGTGCCAGCAGTGGAGGGAGACCGAATCAGCCCCAGCATTTT. Translating it yields CASSGGRPNQPQHF.

The chain employs TRBV2 and TRBJ1-1; D is unresolved. V lost 4 bases and J 1 base, leaving 4 bases between the germline ends. The CDR3 length is 12 residues. Germline V gene lookup returns CDR1 SNHLY and CDR2 FYNNEI. The CDR3 DNA reads TGTGCCAGCAGTGGACAGAACACTGAAGCTTTCTTT. Its translation is CASSGQNTEAFF.

To note about this clone: One junction end does not reproduce the germline sequence, and a read error may be involved. Other nucleotide sequences from this sample produce the same CDR3. The genes are TRBV28 and TRBJ1-2; no clear D. Germline-derived CDR1 and CDR2 are MDHEN and SYDVKM. The CDR3 has 14 amino acids. Here the CDR3 DNA reads TGTGCCAGCAGTCCCCCCCCCAACCTTTATGGCTATACCTTC. Translated: CASSPPPNLYGYTF.

V and J are TRBV18 and TRBJ1-2; TRBD1 is a possible D gene (5 bases). The V end lost 6 bases, the J end lost 8 bases, and 16 bases lay between the germline ends. The CDR3 contains 13 residues. Germline lookup yields CDR1 KGHSH and CDR2 LQKENI. The CDR3 DNA is TGTGCCAGCTCGCCCTTTGGGGCGGGGGGCTACACCTTC. Translating it yields CASSPFGAGGYTF.

The chain has TRBV18 and TRBJ1-4; D not resolved. V was trimmed by 6 bases and J by 2 bases, leaving 7 bases between them. The CDR3 extends over 13 amino acids. Germline CDR1 reads KGHSH; CDR2 reads LQKENI. The CDR3: CASSFRTNEKLFF. CDR3 bases: TGTGCCAGCTCTTTCAGGACTAATGAAAAACTGTTTTTT.

The genes are TRBV7-8 and TRBJ1-1, with D unresolved. V was clipped by 2 bases and J by 0 bases, with 7 bases between them. This CDR3 contains 14 residues. CDR1 SGHVS and CDR2 FQNEAQ come from the germline V gene. This CDR3 reads CASSLYGLNTEAFF. DNA of the CDR3: TGTGCCAGCAGCTTATACGGATTGAACACTGAAGCTTTCTTT.

The chain joins TRBV2 to TRBJ2-1; D gene ambiguous. The V end was cut by 5 bases, the J end by 0 bases, with 11 bases between. CDR3 size: 15 residues. Looked up from germline, CDR1 is SNHLY and CDR2 is FYNNEI. The CDR3 coding sequence is TGTGCCAGCAGTCCTCAACGGAGCTCCTACAATGAGCAGTTCTTC. Translating gives CASSPQRSSYNEQFF.

About this clone itself: At one end the junction does not follow the germline gene, possibly because of a read error. The rearrangement links TRBV30 to TRBJ2-2; D may be TRBD2 (5 bases). The germline V gene encodes CDR1 GTSNPN and CDR2 SVGIG (reference sequence). The CDR3 runs to 13 residues. The CDR3 reads CAWGVLDTGELFF. DNA of the CDR3: TGTGCCTGGGGTGTACTAGACACCGGGGAGCTGTTTTTT.

The DNA of the CDR3 is TGTGCCTACTCGCGGGACAGCTATAATTCACCCCTCCACTTT. Its translation is CAYSRDSYNSPLHF. This sequence joins TRBV30 and TRBJ1-6, with 7 bases aligning to TRBD1. This CDR3 is built from 14 residues. The V segment lost 7 bases and the J segment 3 bases; nucleotides outside the gene matches: 6. CDR1 is GTSNPN and CDR2 is SVGIG in the germline V gene (reference sequence).

The chain recombines TRBV4-1 with TRBJ1-5; tentatively, D is TRBD1 (5 bases). Germline CDR1 MGHRA, CDR2 YSYEKL. The CDR3 consists of 15 residues. V dropped 4 bases and J dropped 2 bases, with 12 bases sitting between them. The chain's CDR3 is CASSLQGSGNQPQHF. The CDR3 region has the DNA TGCGCCAGCAGCCTGCAGGGCTCGGGCAATCAGCCCCAGCATTTT.

Notes on this clone: This specimen includes other DNA sequences encoding the same CDR3. The V call is TRBV18, the J call TRBJ2-7; TRBD1 or TRBD2 may be the D gene (6 bases each). This CDR3 has 14 residues. Trimming removed 2 bases from V and 3 bases from J, with 11 bases in between. Germline V gene lookup returns CDR1 KGHSH and CDR2 LQKENI. The CDR3: CASSPGGGGYEQYF. CDR3 sequence (DNA): TGTGCCAGCTCACCAGGAGGGGGTGGCTACGAGCAGTACTTC.

The chain has TRBV30 and TRBJ2-2; D remains unclear. V lost 2 bases to trimming and J lost 5 bases, with 9 bases between them. Looked up from germline, CDR1 is GTSNPN and CDR2 is SVGIG (reference sequence). CDR3 size: 13 residues. The chain's CDR3 is CAWSPGLTGELFF. DNA for the CDR3: TGTGCCTGGAGTCCCGGTTTAACCGGGGAGCTGTTTTTT.

The rearrangement links TRBV7-8 to TRBJ2-7, with D perhaps matching TRBD2 (5 bases). Trimming cost V 2 bases and J 6 bases, with 14 bases left between them. Looked up from germline, CDR1 is SGHVS and CDR2 is FQNEAQ. This CDR3 has 14 residues. The DNA of the CDR3 is TGTGCCAGCAGCTTACGATGGGTGGCGGGCGAGCAGTACTTC. This encodes CASSLRWVAGEQYF. Looking up the rest from reference TRBV7-8 and TRBJ2-7 gives the full variable domain: GAGVSQSPRYKVAKRGQDVALRCDPISGHVSLFWYQQALGQGPEFLTYFQNEAQLDKSGLPSDRFFAERPEGSVSTLKIQRTQQEDSAVYLCASSLRWVAGEQYFGPGTRLTVT.

A remark on this clone: A much bigger clone sits one base away, suggesting this may be a read error. The V gene is TRBV27, the J gene TRBJ2-2, with 9 nucleotides matching TRBD1. V was clipped by 4 bases and J by 6 bases; unmatched bases: 3. CDR3 length: 14 amino acids. The germline CDR1 and CDR2 sequences are MNHEY and SMNVEV (reference sequence). For the CDR3, the DNA is TGTGCCAGCAGTTGGGACAGGGACCCCGGGGAGCTGTTTTTT. Amino acid sequence: CASSWDRDPGELFF.

V gene TRBV6-1 combines with J gene TRBJ1-1; D gene uncertain. Trimming stripped 7 bases from V and 1 base from J, with 10 bases between. CDR1 and CDR2 (germline): MNHNS, SASEGT. The length of the CDR3 is 13 residues. CDR3 sequence reads: CASTVNKNTEAFF. CDR3 bases: TGTGCCAGCACCGTTAACAAGAACACTGAAGCTTTCTTT.

The CDR3 DNA follows: TGTGCCAGCAGCTTATTGAGCGGAGGGGGCACAGATACGCAGTATTTT. As protein: CASSLLSGGGTDTQYF. This rearrangement joins TRBV7-8 to TRBJ2-3, with TRBD2 as a possible D gene (6 bases). CDR3 length equals 16 residues. Trimming stripped 2 bases from V and 1 base from J, with 13 bases between. Germline values: CDR1 SGHVS, CDR2 FQNEAQ.

This rearrangement joins TRBV4-2 to TRBJ2-3; 14 bases agree with TRBD2. V shed 0 bases and J 5 bases; nucleotides not matched to a gene: 4. CDR1 is LGHNA, CDR2 YNFKEQ, per germline. This CDR3 contains 17 residues. In nucleotides, the CDR3 is TGTGCCAGCAGCCAAGATTGGACTAGCGGGGGGATAGATACGCAGTATTTT. It specifies CASSQDWTSGGIDTQYF.

The chain has TRBV30 and TRBJ1-2; D unclear. Trimming cost V 3 bases and J 8 bases, with 19 bases left between them. The CDR3 runs 14 residues. The V gene's germline CDR1 is GTSNPN and CDR2 SVGIG (reference sequence). CDR3 bases: TGTGCCTGGAGGAGCCGGGAACCTGGAGGAGGCTACACCTTC. It is translated as CAWRSREPGGGYTF.

The chain recombines TRBV5-1 with TRBJ1-6; perhaps TRBD1 as D (5 bases). The V gene's germline CDR1 is SGHRS and CDR2 YFSETQ. The CDR3 is 15 amino acids. V was shortened by 4 bases and J by 5 bases, with 13 bases between the two germline ends. In nucleotides, the CDR3 is TGCGCCAGCAGCGCAGGGACGGTAAATAATTCACCCCTCCACTTT. It encodes CASSAGTVNNSPLHF. The whole variable domain, filled in from reference TRBV5-1 and TRBJ1-6, reads KAGVTQTPRYLIKTRGQQVTLSCSPISGHRSVSWYQQTPGQGLQFLFEYFSETQRNKGNFPGRFSGRQFSNSRSEMNVSTLELGDSALYLCASSAGTVNNSPLHFGNGTRLTVT.

This clone was counted a few times. J is TRBJ1-1 and V is TRBV5-6, with D possibly matching TRBD1 (5 bases). V was clipped by 0 bases and J by 10 bases, with 13 bases between them. Germline V gene sequence: CDR1 SGHDT, CDR2 YYEEEE. The length of the CDR3 is 13 residues. The CDR3 sequence is CASSLDRGSGAFF. The CDR3 DNA reads as TGTGCCAGCAGCTTGGATAGGGGCAGTGGAGCTTTCTTT.